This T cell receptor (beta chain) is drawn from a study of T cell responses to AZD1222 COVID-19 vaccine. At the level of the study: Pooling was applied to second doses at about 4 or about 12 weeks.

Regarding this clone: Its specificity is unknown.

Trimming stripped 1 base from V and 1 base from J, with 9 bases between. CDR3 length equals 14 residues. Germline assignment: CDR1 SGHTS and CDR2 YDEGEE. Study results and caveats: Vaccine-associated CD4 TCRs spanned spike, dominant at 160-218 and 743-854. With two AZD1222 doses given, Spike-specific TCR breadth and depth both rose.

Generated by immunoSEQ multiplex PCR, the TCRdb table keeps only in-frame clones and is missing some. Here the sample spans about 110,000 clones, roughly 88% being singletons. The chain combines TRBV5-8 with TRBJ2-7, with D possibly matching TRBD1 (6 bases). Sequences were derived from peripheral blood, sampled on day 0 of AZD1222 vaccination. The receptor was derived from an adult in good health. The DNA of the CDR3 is TGTGCCAGCAGCTTGAGCCAGGGGTCCTACGAGCAGTACTTC. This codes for CASSLSQGSYEQYF.